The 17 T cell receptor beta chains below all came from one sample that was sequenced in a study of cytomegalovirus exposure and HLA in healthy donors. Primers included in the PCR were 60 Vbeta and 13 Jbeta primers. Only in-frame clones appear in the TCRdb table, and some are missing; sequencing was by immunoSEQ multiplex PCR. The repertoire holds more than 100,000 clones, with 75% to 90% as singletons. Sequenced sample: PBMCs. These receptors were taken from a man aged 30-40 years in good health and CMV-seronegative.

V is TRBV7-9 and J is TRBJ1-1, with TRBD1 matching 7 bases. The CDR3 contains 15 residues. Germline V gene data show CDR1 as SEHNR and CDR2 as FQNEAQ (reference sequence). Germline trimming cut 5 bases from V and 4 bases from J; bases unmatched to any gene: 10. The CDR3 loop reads CASSAKTGSFTEAFF. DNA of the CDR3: TGTGCCAGCAGCGCCAAGACAGGGTCGTTCACTGAAGCTTTCTTT.

The CDR3 region has the DNA TGTGCCAGCAGCAACTCAGGGGGCCGCTCCTATAATTCACCCCTCCACTTT. Protein product: CASSNSGGRSYNSPLHF. The chain employs TRBV9 and TRBJ1-6, with 8 nucleotides matching TRBD1. This CDR3 has 17 amino acids. J lost 0 bases, V lost 4 bases, and 6 bases had no gene match. CDR1 and CDR2 from the germline V gene are SGDLS and YYNGEE.

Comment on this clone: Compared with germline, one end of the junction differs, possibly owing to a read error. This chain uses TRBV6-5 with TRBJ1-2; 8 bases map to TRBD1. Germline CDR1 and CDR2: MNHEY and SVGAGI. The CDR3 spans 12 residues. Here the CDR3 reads CASSWKTGDPTF. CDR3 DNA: TGTGCCAGCAGTTGGAAGACAGGGGACCCTACTTTC.

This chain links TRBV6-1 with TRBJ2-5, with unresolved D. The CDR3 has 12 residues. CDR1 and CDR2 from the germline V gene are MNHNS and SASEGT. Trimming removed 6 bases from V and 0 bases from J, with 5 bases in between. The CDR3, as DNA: TGTGCCAGCAGGCAGAACCAAGAGACCCAGTACTTC. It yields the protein CASRQNQETQYF.

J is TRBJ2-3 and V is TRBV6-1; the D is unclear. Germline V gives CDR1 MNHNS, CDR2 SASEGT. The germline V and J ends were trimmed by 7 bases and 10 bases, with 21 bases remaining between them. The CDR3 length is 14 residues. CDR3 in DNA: TGTGCCAGCAAACCCGGTCCCCAGACACCATCGCAGTATTTT. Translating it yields CASKPGPQTPSQYF.

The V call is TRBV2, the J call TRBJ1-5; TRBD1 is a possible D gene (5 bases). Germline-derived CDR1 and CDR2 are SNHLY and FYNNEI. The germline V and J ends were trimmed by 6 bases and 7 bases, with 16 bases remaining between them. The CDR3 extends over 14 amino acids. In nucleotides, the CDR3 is TGTGCCAGCAGACCTGGTGGGGGAGGCCAGCCCCAGCATTTT. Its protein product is CASRPGGGGQPQHF.

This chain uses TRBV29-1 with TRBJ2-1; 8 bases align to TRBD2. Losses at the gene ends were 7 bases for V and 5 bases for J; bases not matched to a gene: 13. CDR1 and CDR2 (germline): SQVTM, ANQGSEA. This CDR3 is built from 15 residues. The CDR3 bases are TGCAGCGCCGCGGATCGGGGGGGCGCCGACAATGAGCAGTTCTTC. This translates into CSAADRGGADNEQFF.

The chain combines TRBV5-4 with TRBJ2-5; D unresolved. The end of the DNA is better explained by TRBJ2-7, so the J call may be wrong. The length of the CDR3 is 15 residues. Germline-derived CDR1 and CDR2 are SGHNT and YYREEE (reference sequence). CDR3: CASSLGLKNVNEQYF. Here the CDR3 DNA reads TGTGCCAGCAGCTTGGGCCTCAAGAATGTCAACGAGCAGTACTTC.

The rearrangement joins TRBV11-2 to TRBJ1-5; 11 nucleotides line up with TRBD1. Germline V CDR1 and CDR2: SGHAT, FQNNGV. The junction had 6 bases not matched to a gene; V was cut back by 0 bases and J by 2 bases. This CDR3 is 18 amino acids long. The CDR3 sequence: CASSLDRAGQGGNQPQHF. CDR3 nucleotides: TGTGCCAGCAGCTTAGATCGAGCGGGACAGGGGGGCAATCAGCCCCAGCATTTT. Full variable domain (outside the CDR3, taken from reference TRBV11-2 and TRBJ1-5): EAGVAQSPRYKIIEKRQSVAFWCNPISGHATLYWYQQILGQGPKLLIQFQNNGVVDDSQLPKDRFSAERLKGVDSTLKIQPAKLEDSAVYLCASSLDRAGQGGNQPQHFGDGTRLSIL.

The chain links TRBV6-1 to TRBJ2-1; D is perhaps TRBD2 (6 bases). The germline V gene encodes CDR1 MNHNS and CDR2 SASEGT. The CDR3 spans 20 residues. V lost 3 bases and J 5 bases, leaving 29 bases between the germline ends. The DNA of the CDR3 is TGTGCCAGCAGTGATGTTAGCGGTAGTCTTCCCGGATTGTCCAACAATGAGCAGTTCTTC. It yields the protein CASSDVSGSLPGLSNNEQFF.

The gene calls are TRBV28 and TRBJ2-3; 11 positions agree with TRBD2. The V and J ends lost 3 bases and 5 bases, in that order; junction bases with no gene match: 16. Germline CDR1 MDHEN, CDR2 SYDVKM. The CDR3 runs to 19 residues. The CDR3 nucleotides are TGTGCCAGCAGTTTTATGTTGCTAGCGGGGGGCGAAGGTGGAGATACGCAGTATTTT. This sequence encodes CASSFMLLAGGEGGDTQYF. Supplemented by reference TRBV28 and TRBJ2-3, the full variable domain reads DVKVTQSSRYLVKRTGEKVFLECVQDMDHENMFWYRQDPGLGLRLIYFSYDVKMKEKGDIPEGYSVSREKKERFSLILESASTNQTSMYLCASSFMLLAGGEGGDTQYFGPGTRLTVL.

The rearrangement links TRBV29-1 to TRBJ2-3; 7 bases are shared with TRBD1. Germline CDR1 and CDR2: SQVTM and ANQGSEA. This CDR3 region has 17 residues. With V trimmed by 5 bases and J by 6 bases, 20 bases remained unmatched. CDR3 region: CSVKDVDTGAKQDTQYF. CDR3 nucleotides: TGCAGCGTTAAGGATGTGGATACAGGGGCTAAACAGGATACGCAGTATTTT.

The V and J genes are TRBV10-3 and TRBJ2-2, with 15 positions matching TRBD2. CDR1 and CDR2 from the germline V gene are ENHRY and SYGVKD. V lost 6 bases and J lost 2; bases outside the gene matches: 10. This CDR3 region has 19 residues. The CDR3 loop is CAIRPGLAGGDLNTGELFF. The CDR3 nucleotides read TGTGCCATCAGGCCTGGACTAGCGGGGGGGGACCTTAACACCGGGGAGCTGTTTTTT.

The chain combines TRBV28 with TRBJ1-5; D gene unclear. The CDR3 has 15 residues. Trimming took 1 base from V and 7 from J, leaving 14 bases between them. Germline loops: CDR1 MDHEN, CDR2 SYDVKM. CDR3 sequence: CASSLSPRLTQPQHF. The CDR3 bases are TGTGCCAGCAGTTTATCCCCCCGTCTGACACAGCCCCAGCATTTT.

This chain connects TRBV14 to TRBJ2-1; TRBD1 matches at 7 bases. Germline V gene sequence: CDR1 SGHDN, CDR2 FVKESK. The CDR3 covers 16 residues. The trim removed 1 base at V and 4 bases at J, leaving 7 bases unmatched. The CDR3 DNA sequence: TGTGCCAGCAGCCAAGTAGGGACAGAAGCATACAATGAGCAGTTCTTC. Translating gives CASSQVGTEAYNEQFF.

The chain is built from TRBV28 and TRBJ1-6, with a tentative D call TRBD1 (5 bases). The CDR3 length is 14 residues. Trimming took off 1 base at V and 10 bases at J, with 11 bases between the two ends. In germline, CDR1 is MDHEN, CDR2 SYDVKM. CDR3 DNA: TGTGCCAGCAGTTTATTAGGGGTTGCCTCACCCCTCCACTTT. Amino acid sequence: CASSLLGVASPLHF.

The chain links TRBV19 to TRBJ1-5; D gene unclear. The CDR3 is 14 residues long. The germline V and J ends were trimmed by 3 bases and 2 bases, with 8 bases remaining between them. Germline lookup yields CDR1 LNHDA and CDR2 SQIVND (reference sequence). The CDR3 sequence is CASSMERGNQPQHF. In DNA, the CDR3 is TGTGCCAGTAGTATGGAGAGGGGCAATCAGCCCCAGCATTTT.